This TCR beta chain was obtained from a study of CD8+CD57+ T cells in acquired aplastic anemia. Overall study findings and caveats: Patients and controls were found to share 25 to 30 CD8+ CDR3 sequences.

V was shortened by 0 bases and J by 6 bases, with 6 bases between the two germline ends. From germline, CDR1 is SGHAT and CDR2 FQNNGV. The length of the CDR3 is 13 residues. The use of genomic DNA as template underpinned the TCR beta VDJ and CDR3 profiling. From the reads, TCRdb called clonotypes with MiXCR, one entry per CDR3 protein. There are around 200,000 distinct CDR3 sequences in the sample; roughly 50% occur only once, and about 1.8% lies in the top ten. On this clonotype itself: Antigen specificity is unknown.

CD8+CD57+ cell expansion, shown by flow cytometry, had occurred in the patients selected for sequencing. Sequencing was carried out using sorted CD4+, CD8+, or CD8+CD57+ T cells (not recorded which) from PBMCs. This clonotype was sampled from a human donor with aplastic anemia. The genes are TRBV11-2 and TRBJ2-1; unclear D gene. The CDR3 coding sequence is TGTGCCAGCAGCTTAGAACTGGGCAATGAGCAGTTCTTC. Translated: CASSLELGNEQFF.